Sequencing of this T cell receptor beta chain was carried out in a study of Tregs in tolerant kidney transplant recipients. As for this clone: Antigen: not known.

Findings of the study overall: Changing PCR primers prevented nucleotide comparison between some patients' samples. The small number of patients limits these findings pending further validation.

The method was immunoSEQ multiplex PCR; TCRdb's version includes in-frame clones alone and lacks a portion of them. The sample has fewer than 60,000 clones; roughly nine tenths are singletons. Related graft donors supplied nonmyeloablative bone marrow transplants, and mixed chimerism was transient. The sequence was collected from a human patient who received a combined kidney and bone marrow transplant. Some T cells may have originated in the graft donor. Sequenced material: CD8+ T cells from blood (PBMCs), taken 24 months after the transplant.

CDR3 nucleotides: TGCAGTCCGCCGGGCGAGCAGTACTTC. Encoded protein: CSPPGEQYF. The chain is built from TRBV20-1 and TRBJ2-7; D is uncertain. The germline V and J ends were trimmed by 8 bases and 6 bases, with 8 bases remaining between them. This CDR3 has 9 amino acids. From germline, CDR1 is DFQATT and CDR2 SNEGSKA (reference sequence).